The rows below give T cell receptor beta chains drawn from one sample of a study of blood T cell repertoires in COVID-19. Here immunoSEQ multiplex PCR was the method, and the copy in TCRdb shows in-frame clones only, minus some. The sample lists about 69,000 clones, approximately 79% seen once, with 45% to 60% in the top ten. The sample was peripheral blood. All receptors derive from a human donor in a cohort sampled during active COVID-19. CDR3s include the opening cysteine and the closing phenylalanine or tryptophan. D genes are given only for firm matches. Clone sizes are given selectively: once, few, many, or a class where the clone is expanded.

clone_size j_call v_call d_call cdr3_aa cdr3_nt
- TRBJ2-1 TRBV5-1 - CASSLQNTQGNEQFF TGCGCCAGCAGCTTGCAAAACACCCAGGGGAATGAGCAGTTCTTC
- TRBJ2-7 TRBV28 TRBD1 CASDSDRGQYSYEQYF TGTGCCAGCGATTCGGACAGGGGGCAATATTCCTACGAGCAGTACTTC
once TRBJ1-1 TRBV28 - CASSLQGLMNTEAFF TGTGCCAGCAGTCTCCAGGGGTTGATGAACACTGAAGCTTTCTTT
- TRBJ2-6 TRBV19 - CASSQLTGNGANVLTF TGTGCCAGTAGTCAACTAACAGGGAACGGGGCCAACGTCCTGACTTTC
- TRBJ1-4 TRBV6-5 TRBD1 CASSLRQGPGRLFF TGTGCCAGCAGTCTTAGACAGGGGCCGGGGCGACTGTTTTTT
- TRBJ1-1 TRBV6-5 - CASSYSGGNTEAFF TGTGCCAGCAGTTACTCGGGGGGGAACACTGAAGCTTTCTTT
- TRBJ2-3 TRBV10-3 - CAISGLRSTDTQYF TGTGCCATCTCCGGACTCCGGAGCACAGATACGCAGTATTTT
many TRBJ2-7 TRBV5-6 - CASSLGLIPYEQYF TGTGCCAGCAGCCTGGGACTGATTCCCTACGAGCAGTACTTC
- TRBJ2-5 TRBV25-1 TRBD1 CASGQGDRTQYF TGTGCCAGCGGACAGGGCGATCGGACCCAGTACTTC
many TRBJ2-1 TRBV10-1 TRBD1 CASSLRGYPSYNEQFF TGCGCCAGCAGCCTCAGGGGGTACCCCTCCTACAATGAGCAGTTCTTC
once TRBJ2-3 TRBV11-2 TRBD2 CASSLRWVGTSGGRDTQYF TGTGCCAGCAGCCTACGGTGGGTGGGAACTAGCGGGGGGAGAGATACGCAGTATTTT
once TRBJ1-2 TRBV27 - CASTDREGAGRFEGYTF TGTGCCAGCACCGATAGGGAGGGCGCGGGCCGGTTTGAGGGCTACACCTTC
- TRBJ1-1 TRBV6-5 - CASSFQGILNTEAFF TGTGCCAGCAGTTTTCAGGGGATTCTTAACACTGAAGCTTTCTTT
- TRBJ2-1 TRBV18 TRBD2 CASSLTWTSGRRVTVNEQFF TGTGCCAGCTCTCTCACCTGGACTAGCGGGAGACGCGTCACCGTCAATGAGCAGTTCTTC
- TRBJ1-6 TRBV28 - CASSLSQGAGSPLHF TGTGCCAGCAGTTTATCACAGGGAGCTGGATCACCCCTCCACTTT
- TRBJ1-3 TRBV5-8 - CASSARGTGGNTIYF TGTGCCAGCAGCGCTCGGGGAACCGGGGGAAACACCATATATTTT
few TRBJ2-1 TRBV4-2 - CASSQDYNGYNEQFF TGTGCCAGCAGCCAAGATTATAACGGTTACAATGAGCAGTTCTTC
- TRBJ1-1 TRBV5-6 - CASSLLTSEAFF TGTGCCAGCAGCTTGTTGACATCTGAAGCTTTCTTT
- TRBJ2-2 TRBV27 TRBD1 CASSFRRIGGLNTGELFF TGTGCCAGCAGTTTTCGACGTATAGGGGGCTTGAACACCGGGGAGCTGTTTTTT
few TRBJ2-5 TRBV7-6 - CASSLVQQETQYF TGTGCCAGCAGCTTAGTACAGCAAGAGACCCAGTACTTC
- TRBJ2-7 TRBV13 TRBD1 CASSSGQGSYEQYF TGTGCCAGCAGCTCGGGACAGGGTTCCTACGAGCAGTACTTC
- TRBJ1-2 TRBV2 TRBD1 CASSEPGQGINYGYTF TGTGCCAGCAGTGAACCCGGACAGGGGATTAACTATGGCTACACCTTC
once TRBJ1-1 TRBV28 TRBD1 CASSSGQGRTEAFF TGTGCCAGCAGTTCGGGACAGGGAAGGACTGAAGCTTTCTTT
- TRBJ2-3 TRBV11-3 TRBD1 CASSTGTGVTDTQYF TGTGCCAGCAGCACCGGGACAGGAGTCACAGATACGCAGTATTTT
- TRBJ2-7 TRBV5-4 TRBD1 CASSSETGAYEQYF TGTGCCAGCAGCTCGGAGACAGGGGCGTACGAGCAGTACTTC
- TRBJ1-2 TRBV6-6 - CASSYSTVYGYTF TGTGCCAGCAGTTACTCGACAGTTTATGGCTACACCTTC
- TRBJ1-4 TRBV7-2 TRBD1 CASSFGTGGEKLFF TGTGCCAGCAGCTTCGGGACAGGGGGAGAAAAACTGTTTTTT
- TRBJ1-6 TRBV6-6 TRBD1 CASSWGQGRNSPLHF TGTGCCAGCAGTTGGGGACAGGGAAGGAATTCACCCCTCCACTTT
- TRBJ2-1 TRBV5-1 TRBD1 CASSPTGEAYNEQFF TGCGCCAGCAGCCCGACAGGGGAGGCCTACAATGAGCAGTTCTTC
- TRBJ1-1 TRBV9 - CASSRGMNTEAFF TGTGCCAGCAGTAGGGGAATGAACACTGAAGCTTTCTTT
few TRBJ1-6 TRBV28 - CASSLLTRTSPLHF TGTGCCAGCAGTTTATTAACTCGAACCTCACCCCTCCACTTT
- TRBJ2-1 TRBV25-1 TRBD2 CASSATSGGYTYNEQFF TGTGCCAGCAGTGCGACTAGCGGGGGGTACACCTACAATGAGCAGTTCTTC
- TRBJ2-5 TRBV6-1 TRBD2 CASSETLGTSGRETQYF TGTGCCAGCAGTGAAACCCTCGGGACTAGCGGTCGGGAGACCCAGTACTTC
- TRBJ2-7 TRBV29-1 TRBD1 CSVTGGQGRYEQYF TGCAGCGTTACGGGGGGACAGGGAAGGTACGAGCAGTACTTC
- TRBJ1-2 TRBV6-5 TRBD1 CASNPSPPGGYGYTF TGTGCCAGCAACCCAAGTCCCCCAGGGGGCTATGGCTACACCTTC
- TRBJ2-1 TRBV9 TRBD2 CASSPLLAGGRRNEQFF TGTGCCAGCAGCCCGTTGCTAGCGGGGGGGCGGCGGAATGAGCAGTTCTTC
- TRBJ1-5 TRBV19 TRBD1 CASSPQGANQPQHF TGTGCCAGTAGTCCCCAGGGGGCAAATCAGCCCCAGCATTTT
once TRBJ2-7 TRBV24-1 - CATSDFTQGNEQYF TGTGCCACCAGTGATTTCACCCAGGGTAACGAGCAGTACTTC
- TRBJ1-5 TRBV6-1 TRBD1 CASSEARTGGNQPQHF TGTGCCAGCAGTGAAGCGAGGACAGGGGGCAATCAGCCCCAGCATTTT
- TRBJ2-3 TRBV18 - CASSPPGRSTDTQYF TGTGCCAGCTCACCACCTGGCAGGAGCACAGATACGCAGTATTTT
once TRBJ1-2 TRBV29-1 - CSVGGSKNYGYTF TGCAGCGTTGGCGGCAGCAAGAACTATGGCTACACCTTC
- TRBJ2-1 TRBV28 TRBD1 CASRQHGTGVHNEQFF TGTGCCAGCAGGCAACATGGGACAGGGGTACACAATGAGCAGTTCTTC
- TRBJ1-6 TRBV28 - CASSLLASYNSPLHF TGTGCCAGCAGTTTATTGGCCTCCTATAATTCACCCCTCCACTTT
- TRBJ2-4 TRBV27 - CASSPFIGGPGNIQYF TGTGCCAGCAGTCCCTTCATCGGGGGGCCCGGAAACATTCAGTACTTC
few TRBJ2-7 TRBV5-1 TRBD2 CASSYTTSGGAFEQYF TGCGCCAGCAGCTACACGACTAGCGGGGGGGCTTTCGAGCAGTACTTC
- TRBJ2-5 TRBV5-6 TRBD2 CASSATASGGVETQYF TGTGCCAGCAGCGCCACAGCTAGCGGGGGTGTCGAGACCCAGTACTTC
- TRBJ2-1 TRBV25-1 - CASSVASGNEQFF TGTGCCAGCAGTGTAGCGAGTGGAAATGAGCAGTTCTTC
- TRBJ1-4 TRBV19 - CASSTGGTLNEKLFF TGTGCCAGTAGTACAGGCGGGACGCTAAATGAAAAACTGTTTTTT
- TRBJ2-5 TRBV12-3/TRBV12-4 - CASGAGRETQYF TGTGCCAGCGGGGCCGGGCGGGAGACCCAGTACTTC
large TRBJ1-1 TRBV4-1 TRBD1 CASSHRDRGTEAFF TGCGCCAGCAGCCACCGGGACAGGGGTACTGAAGCTTTCTTT
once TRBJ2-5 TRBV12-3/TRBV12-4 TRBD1 CASSFGRGETQYF TGTGCCAGCAGTTTTGGCAGGGGGGAGACCCAGTACTTC
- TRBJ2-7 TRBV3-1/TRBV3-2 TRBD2 CASSQARGAAYEQYF TGTGCCAGCAGCCAAGCGCGGGGGGCCGCCTACGAGCAGTACTTC
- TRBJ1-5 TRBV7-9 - CASSWGESQPQHF TGTGCCAGCAGTTGGGGGGAAAGTCAGCCCCAGCATTTT
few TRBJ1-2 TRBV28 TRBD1 CASRRTGGLYGYTF TGTGCCAGCAGGAGAACAGGGGGACTCTATGGCTACACCTTC
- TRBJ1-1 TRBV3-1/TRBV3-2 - CASSQAGRTNTEAFF TGTGCCAGCAGCCAGGCGGGACGGACGAACACTGAAGCTTTCTTT
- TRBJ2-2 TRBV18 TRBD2 CASSPYSGGNTGELFF TGTGCCAGCTCACCCTATAGCGGGGGGAACACCGGGGAGCTGTTTTTT
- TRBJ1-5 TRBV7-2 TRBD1 CASSLGDRGQPQHF TGTGCCAGCAGCTTAGGGGACAGGGGTCAGCCCCAGCATTTT
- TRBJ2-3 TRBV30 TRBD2 CAWTPGGAGGTDTQYF TGTGCCTGGACCCCCGGCGGTGCGGGGGGGACAGATACGCAGTATTTT
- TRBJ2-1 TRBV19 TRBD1 CASSKGQDHYNEQFF TGTGCCAGTAGTAAGGGACAGGACCACTACAATGAGCAGTTCTTC